This TCR beta chain was documented in a study of blood T cells in healthy people across ages. Alongside a J-beta primer mix, a sample-barcoded 5' primer served in a second PCR lasting roughly 6 to 11 cycles. MiXCR was run by TCRdb on the 5' RACE reads, yielding one entry per CDR3 protein. Here the sample spans over 450,000 distinct CDR3 sequences, around 24% being singletons. In regard to this clonotype: Germline and junction disagree at one end, which may indicate a read error.

CDR1 is LNHNV and CDR2 is YYDKDF in the germline V gene (reference sequence). The CDR3 has 17 amino acids. This same sample was also taken into another study, of T cells of mothers and their children.

The chain couples TRBV15 to TRBJ2-1; 7 positions agree with TRBD2. Sequencing was carried out using blood. The receptor was derived from a boy aged 5-17 years in good health. This CDR3 reads CAASREDAGEAYNEQFF. As DNA, the CDR3 is TGTGCCGCCAGCAGAGAAGATGCGGGAGAGGCCTACAATGAGCAGTTCTTC.